These 7 T cell receptor beta chains were all obtained from the same sample, sequenced in a study of cytomegalovirus exposure and HLA in healthy donors (TCRdb year 2017). Library prep was done by the immunoSEQ multiplex PCR assay. For the multiplex PCR, a mixture combining 60 forward primers for TCR Vbeta segments and 13 reverse primers for TCR Jbeta segments was used. Held by TCRdb, this immuneACCESS table contains in-frame sequences only and omits some clones. Under half of the omission traces to an unresolved V gene where checked; the cause of the rest is unknown. In all, the sample holds about 130,000 clones, and just under 80% of those were seen once. The ten largest clones capture about 4.9% of the sample. The sample comprised PBMCs. The receptors shown here come from a man aged 30-40 years in good health.

The CDR3 DNA reads as TGTGCCAGCAGTTTAGCTAGCTTCTTCGGGGAGCTGTTTTTT. Residues: CASSLASFFGELFF. The chain is built from TRBV28 and TRBJ2-2; a weak D match, TRBD2 (5 bases). Trimming took 2 bases from V and 7 from J, leaving 11 bases between them. The CDR3 covers 14 residues. Germline lookup yields CDR1 MDHEN and CDR2 SYDVKM. Drawing the rest from reference TRBV28 and TRBJ2-2, the complete variable domain is DVKVTQSSRYLVKRTGEKVFLECVQDMDHENMFWYRQDPGLGLRLIYFSYDVKMKEKGDIPEGYSVSREKKERFSLILESASTNQTSMYLCASSLASFFGELFFGEGSRLTVL.

This clone was counted a single time. The chain joins TRBV11-2 to TRBJ2-2, with TRBD1 matching over 9 bases. The trim removed 4 bases at V and 5 bases at J, leaving 8 bases unmatched. CDR1 and CDR2 from the germline V gene are SGHAT and FQNNGV. The CDR3 is made up of 16 amino acids. In nucleotides, the CDR3 is TGTGCCAGCAGCTGGACAGGGGATGTCAAAACCGGGGAGCTGTTTTTT. Encoded protein: CASSWTGDVKTGELFF.

The table lists this clone with a count of one. CDR3 nucleotide sequence: TGTGCCAGCAGCTTAGATCTCGGCTGGAGCTCCTACAATGAGCAGTTCTTC. This encodes CASSLDLGWSSYNEQFF. The chain uses TRBV11-1 and TRBJ2-1; D unresolved. The CDR3 has 17 amino acids. Trimming removed 1 base from V and 0 bases from J, with 13 bases in between. CDR1 is SGHAT, CDR2 FQDESV, per germline (reference sequence).

This sequence joins TRBV13 and TRBJ1-1, with TRBD1 as a possible D gene (5 bases). Germline loops: CDR1 PRHDT, CDR2 FYEKMQ (reference sequence). The germline V and J ends were trimmed by 6 bases and 11 bases, with 16 bases remaining between them. CDR3 length equals 12 residues. The CDR3 here is CASRGREVGAFF. The CDR3 nucleotides are TGTGCCAGCAGAGGCAGGGAGGTTGGGGCTTTCTTT.

This clone was seen only a few times. The V gene is TRBV13, the J gene TRBJ2-1; 11 nucleotides align to TRBD2. CDR3 length: 17 amino acids. CDR1 is PRHDT, CDR2 FYEKMQ, per germline (reference sequence). J was trimmed by 3 bases and V by 1 base; bases with no gene match: 5. The CDR3 DNA follows: TGTGCCAGCAGCTTAGAGGGGACTAGCGGATACTACAATGAGCAGTTCTTC. Translating it yields CASSLEGTSGYYNEQFF.

This sequence joins TRBV2 and TRBJ1-1; 7 positions match TRBD1. This CDR3 is built from 13 residues. From germline, CDR1 is SNHLY and CDR2 FYNNEI. The ends lost 8 bases at V and 10 bases at J; junction bases unmatched: 13. CDR3: CASHSEVRQGAFF. CDR3 nucleotide sequence: TGTGCCAGCCATTCAGAAGTCCGACAGGGAGCTTTCTTT.

V gene TRBV6-5 combines with J gene TRBJ2-2; TRBD2 is a possible D gene (5 bases). Trimming shortened V by 6 bases and J by 6 bases, and 8 bases separated the two germline ends. CDR1 MNHEY and CDR2 SVGAGI come from the germline V gene. This CDR3 region has 12 residues. The CDR3 spells CASRRAAGELFF. For the CDR3, the DNA is TGTGCCAGCAGGAGGGCCGCCGGGGAGCTGTTTTTT.